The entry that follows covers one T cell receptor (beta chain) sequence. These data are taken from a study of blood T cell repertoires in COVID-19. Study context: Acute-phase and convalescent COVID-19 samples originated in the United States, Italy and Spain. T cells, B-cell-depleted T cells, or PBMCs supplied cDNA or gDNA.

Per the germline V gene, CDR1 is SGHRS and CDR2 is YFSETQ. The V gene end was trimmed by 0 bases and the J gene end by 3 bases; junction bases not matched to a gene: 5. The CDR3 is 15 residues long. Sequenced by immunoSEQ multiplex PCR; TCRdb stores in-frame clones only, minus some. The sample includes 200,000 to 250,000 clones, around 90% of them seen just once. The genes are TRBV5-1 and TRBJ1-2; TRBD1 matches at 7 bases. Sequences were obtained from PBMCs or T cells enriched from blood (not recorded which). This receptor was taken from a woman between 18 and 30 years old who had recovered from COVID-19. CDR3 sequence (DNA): TGCGCCAGCAGCTTGGTGGCCAGGGGGGACTATGGCTACACCTTC. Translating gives CASSLVARGDYGYTF.